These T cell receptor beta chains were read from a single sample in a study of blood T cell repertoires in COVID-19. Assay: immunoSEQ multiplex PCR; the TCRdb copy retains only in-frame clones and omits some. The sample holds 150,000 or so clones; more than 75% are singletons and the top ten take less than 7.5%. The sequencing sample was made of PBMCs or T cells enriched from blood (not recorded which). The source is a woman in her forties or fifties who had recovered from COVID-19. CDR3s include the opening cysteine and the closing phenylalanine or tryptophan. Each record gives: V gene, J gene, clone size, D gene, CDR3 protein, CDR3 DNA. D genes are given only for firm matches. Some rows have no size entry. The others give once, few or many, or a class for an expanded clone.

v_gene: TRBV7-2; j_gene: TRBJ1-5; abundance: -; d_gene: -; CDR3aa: CASSGPPLGNQPQHF; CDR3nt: TGTGCCAGCAGCGGACCGCCACTAGGTAATCAGCCCCAGCATTTT
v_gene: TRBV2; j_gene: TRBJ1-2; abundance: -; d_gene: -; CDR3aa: CASRAGGGDGYTF; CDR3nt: TGTGCCAGCCGCGCAGGTGGAGGGGATGGCTACACCTTC
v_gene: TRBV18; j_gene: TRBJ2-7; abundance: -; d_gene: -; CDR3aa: CASSPIQANSYEQYF; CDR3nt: TGTGCCAGCTCACCGATACAGGCAAACTCCTACGAGCAGTACTTC
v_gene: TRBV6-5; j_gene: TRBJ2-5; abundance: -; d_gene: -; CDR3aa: CASSLIRETQYF; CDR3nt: TGTGCCAGCAGCCTAATCAGGGAGACCCAGTACTTC
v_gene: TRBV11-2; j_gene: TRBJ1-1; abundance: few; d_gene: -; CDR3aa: CASSFGQLNTEAFF; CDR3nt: TGTGCCAGCAGCTTCGGACAGCTGAACACTGAAGCTTTCTTT
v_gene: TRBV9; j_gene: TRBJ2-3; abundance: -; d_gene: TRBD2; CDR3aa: CASSKTSGGALGTQYF; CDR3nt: TGTGCCAGCAGCAAGACTAGCGGGGGGGCATTAGGCACGCAGTATTTT
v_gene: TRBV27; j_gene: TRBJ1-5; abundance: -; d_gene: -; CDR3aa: CASSLRDSNQPQHF; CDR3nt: TGTGCCAGCAGTTTGAGAGATAGCAATCAGCCCCAGCATTTT
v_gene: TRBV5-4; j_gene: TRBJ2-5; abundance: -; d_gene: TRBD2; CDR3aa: CASSGLAGGPETQYF; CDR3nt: TGTGCCAGCAGCGGACTAGCGGGGGGGCCGGAGACCCAGTACTTC
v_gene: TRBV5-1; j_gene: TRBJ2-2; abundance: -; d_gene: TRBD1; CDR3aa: CASSADRGNTGELFF; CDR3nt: TGCGCCAGCAGCGCTGACAGGGGCAACACCGGGGAGCTGTTTTTT
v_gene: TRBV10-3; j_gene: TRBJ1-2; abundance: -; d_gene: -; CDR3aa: CAISEFQGNYGYTF; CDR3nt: TGTGCCATCAGTGAGTTCCAGGGGAACTATGGCTACACCTTC
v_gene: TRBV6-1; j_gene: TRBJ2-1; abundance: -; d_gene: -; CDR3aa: CASSEDGVSYNEQFF; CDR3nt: TGTGCCAGCAGTGAAGACGGGGTCTCCTACAATGAGCAGTTCTTC
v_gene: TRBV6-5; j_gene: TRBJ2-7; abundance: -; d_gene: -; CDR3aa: CASSTLVGQTQYF; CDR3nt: TGTGCCAGCAGTACCTTAGTGGGCCAAACGCAGTACTTC
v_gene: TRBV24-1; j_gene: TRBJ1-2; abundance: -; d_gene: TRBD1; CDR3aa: CATSDLVTGPGYTF; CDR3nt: TGTGCCACCAGTGATCTTGTGACAGGGCCTGGCTACACCTTC
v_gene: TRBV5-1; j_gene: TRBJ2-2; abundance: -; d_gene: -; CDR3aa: CASSWGRGLEGTGELFF; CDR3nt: TGCGCCAGCAGCTGGGGTAGAGGGCTAGAGGGCACCGGGGAGCTGTTTTTT
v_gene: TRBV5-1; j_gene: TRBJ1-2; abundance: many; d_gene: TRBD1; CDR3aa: CASSRGDRGPANYGYTF; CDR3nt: TGCGCCAGCAGCAGGGGGGACAGGGGCCCAGCTAACTATGGCTACACCTTC
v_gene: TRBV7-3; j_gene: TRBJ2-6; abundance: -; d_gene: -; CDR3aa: CASSTTAGTDSGANVLTF; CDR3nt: TGTGCCAGCAGCACAACGGCCGGGACTGACTCTGGGGCCAACGTCCTGACTTTC
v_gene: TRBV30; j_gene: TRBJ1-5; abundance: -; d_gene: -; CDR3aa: CAWSSRVFEPQHF; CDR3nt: TGTGCCTGGAGTAGCAGGGTTTTTGAGCCCCAGCATTTT
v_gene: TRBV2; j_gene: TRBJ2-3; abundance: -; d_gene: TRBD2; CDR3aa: CASRTSGGQDTQYF; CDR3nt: TGTGCCAGTCGGACTAGCGGGGGCCAGGATACGCAGTATTTT
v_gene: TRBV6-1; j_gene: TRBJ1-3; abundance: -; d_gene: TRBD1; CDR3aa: CASSGDRDRALNTIYF; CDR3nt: TGTGCCAGCAGTGGTGACCGGGACAGGGCTTTAAACACCATATATTTT
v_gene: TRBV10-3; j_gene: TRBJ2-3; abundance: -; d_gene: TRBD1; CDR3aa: CAISELGQWETDTQYF; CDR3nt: TGTGCCATCAGTGAGTTGGGACAGTGGGAAACAGATACGCAGTATTTT
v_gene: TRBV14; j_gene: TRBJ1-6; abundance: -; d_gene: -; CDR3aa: CASSPRGGLMNSPLHF; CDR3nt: TGTGCCAGCAGTCCCCGCGGAGGACTAATGAATTCACCCCTCCACTTT
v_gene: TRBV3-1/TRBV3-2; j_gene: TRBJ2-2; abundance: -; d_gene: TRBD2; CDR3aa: CASSSSGTSTGELFF; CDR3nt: TGTGCCAGCAGCTCCTCCGGGACTAGCACCGGGGAGCTGTTTTTT
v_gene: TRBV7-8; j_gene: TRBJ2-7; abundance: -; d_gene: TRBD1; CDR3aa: CASSFGTGDAEQYF; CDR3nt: TGTGCCAGCAGCTTTGGGACAGGGGATGCCGAGCAGTACTTC
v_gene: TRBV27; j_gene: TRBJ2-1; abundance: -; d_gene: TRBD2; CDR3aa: CASSYLAGGSYNEQFF; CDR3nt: TGTGCCAGCAGTTACCTAGCGGGGGGGTCCTACAATGAGCAGTTCTTC
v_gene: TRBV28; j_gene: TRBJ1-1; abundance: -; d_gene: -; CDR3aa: CASNLPGGNTEAFF; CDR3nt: TGTGCCAGCAATCTACCGGGGGGCAACACTGAAGCTTTCTTT
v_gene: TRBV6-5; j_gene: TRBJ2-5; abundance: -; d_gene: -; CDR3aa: CASSLLYQETQYF; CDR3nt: TGTGCCAGCTCTCTATTGTACCAAGAGACCCAGTACTTC
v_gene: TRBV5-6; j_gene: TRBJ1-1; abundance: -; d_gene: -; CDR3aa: CASSFGSHNTEAFF; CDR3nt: TGTGCCAGCAGCTTCGGGTCTCACAACACTGAAGCTTTCTTT
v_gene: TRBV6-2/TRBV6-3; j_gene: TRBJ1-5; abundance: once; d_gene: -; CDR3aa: CASSHGGVVHF; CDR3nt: TGTGCCAGCAGTCACGGGGGGGTGGTACATTTT
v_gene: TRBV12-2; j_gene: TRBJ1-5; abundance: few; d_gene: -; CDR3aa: CASRIRDTPLGPAVTQHF; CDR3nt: TGTGCAAGTCGAATCCGGGACACCCCCCTGGGTCCCGCCGTAACCCAGCATTTT
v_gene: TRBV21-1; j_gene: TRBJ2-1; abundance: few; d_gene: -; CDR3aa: CASSTSERQRGGNEQFF; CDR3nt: TGTGCCAGCAGCACGTCAGAACGCCAGCGGGGGGGCAATGAGCAGTTCTTC
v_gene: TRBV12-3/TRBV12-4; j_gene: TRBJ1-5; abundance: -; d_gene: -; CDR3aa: CASSFRGNQPQHF; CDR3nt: TGTGCCAGCAGTTTTCGGGGAAACCAGCCCCAGCATTTT
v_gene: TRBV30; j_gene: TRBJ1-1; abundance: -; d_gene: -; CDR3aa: CAWSKGGVNTEAFF; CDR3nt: TGTGCCTGGAGTAAGGGAGGGGTGAACACTGAAGCTTTCTTT
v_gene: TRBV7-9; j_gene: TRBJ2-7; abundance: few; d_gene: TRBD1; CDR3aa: CASSLARTGSSYEQYF; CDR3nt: TGTGCCAGCAGCTTAGCCCGGACAGGGAGCTCCTACGAGCAGTACTTC
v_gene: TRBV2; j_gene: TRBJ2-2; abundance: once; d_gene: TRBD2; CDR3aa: CASSDVAGTGELFF; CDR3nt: TGTGCCAGCAGTGATGTAGCGGGAACCGGGGAGCTGTTTTTT
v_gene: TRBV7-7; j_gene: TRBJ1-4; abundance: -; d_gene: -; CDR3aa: CASSRNGMVGEKLFF; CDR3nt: TGTGCCAGCAGCAGAAACGGGATGGTTGGTGAAAAACTGTTTTTT
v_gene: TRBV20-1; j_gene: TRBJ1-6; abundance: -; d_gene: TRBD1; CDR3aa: CSASPPDRVYSPLHF; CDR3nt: TGCAGTGCTAGTCCGCCGGACAGGGTTTATTCACCCCTCCACTTT
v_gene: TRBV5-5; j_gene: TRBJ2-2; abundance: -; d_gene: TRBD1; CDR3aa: CASSFQVRQGAGELFF; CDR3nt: TGTGCCAGCAGCTTTCAAGTCCGACAGGGGGCCGGGGAGCTGTTTTTT
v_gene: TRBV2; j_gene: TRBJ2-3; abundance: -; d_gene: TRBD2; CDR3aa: CASSAGGNTDTQYF; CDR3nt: TGTGCCAGCTCGGCGGGGGGGAACACAGATACGCAGTATTTT
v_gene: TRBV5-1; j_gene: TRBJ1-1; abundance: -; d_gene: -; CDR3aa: CASSLDLLGSTGTRF; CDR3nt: TGCGCCAGCAGCTTGGACCTATTGGGGTCTACAGGGACCCGCTTT
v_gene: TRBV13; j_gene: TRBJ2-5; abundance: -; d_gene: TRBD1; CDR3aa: CASSWGTGGSRETQYF; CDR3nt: TGTGCCAGCAGCTGGGGGACAGGGGGCTCGCGGGAGACCCAGTACTTC
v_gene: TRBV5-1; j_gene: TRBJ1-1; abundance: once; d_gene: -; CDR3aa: CASSPDGLRGTEAFF; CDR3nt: TGCGCCAGCAGCCCGGACGGTCTCCGGGGAACTGAAGCTTTCTTT
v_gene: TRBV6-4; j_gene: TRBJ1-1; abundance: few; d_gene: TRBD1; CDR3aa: CASSLAGGTEAFF; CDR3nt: TGTGCCAGCAGTCTTGCAGGGGGTACTGAAGCTTTCTTT
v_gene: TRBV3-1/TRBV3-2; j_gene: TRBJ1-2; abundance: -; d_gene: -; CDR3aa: CASSQGGGAYGYTF; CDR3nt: TGTGCCAGCAGCCAAGGGGGGGGTGCCTATGGCTACACCTTC